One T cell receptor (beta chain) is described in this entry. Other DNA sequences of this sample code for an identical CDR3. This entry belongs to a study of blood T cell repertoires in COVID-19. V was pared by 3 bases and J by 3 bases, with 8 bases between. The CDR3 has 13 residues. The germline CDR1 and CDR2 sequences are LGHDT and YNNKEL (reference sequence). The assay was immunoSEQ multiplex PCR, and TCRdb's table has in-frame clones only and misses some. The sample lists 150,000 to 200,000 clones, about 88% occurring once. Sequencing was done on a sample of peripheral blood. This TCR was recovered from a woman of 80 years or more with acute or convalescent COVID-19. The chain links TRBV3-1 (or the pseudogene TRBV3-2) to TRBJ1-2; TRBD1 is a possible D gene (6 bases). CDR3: CASSQTGDYGYTF. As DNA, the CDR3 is TGTGCCAGCAGCCAGACAGGAGACTATGGCTACACCTTC.